This T cell receptor beta chain was recovered during a study of shared clonotypes between healthy human individuals. The authors ran the assay at deep level. TCRdb's copy holds only in-frame clones and misses some; the assay was immunoSEQ multiplex PCR. The repertoire holds around 2,000,000 clones, with roughly 96% as singletons. The V and J ends lost 1 base and 4 bases, in that order; junction bases with no gene match: 5. This CDR3 comprises 17 residues. The V gene's germline CDR1 is MDHEN and CDR2 SYDVKM. The healthy adult donors were HIV-negative and reported no recent acute infections or vaccinations.

The sequencing sample was made of naive CD4+ T cells sorted from blood. Indicated subset: CD45RA+ positively selected. The TCR originated in a man aged 18-30 years in good health. The rearrangement uses TRBV28 and TRBJ2-1, with 12 nucleotides matching TRBD2. In nucleotides, the CDR3 is TGTGCCAGCAGTTTATTGCGGCTAGCGGGGGGGTACAATGAGCAGTTCTTC. Translated, it gives CASSLLRLAGGYNEQFF.